The rows below give T cell receptor beta chains drawn from one sample of a study of blood T cell repertoires in COVID-19. Generated by immunoSEQ multiplex PCR, the TCRdb table keeps only in-frame clones and is missing some. The table has some 150,000 clones, 88% seen once; the top ten hold roughly 1.2%. The sequenced sample was PBMCs or T cells enriched from blood (not recorded which). The receptors here all came from a woman in her 30s with acute COVID-19. The CDR3 runs from the conserved cysteine through the conserved F or W. D genes are given only for firm matches. Some rows mark clone size as missing; the rest say once, few, many or name a class of expanded clone.

>-|-|TRBV6-2/TRBV6-3|TRBJ2-7
CASSYYDEQYF
TGTGCCAGCAGTTATTATGACGAGCAGTACTTC
>-|TRBD1|TRBV6-6|TRBJ1-1
CASSGGQGGVDTEAFF
TGTGCCAGCAGTGGGGGACAGGGGGGCGTTGACACTGAAGCTTTCTTT
>-|-|TRBV6-5|TRBJ1-4
CASSTGQSANEKLFF
TGTGCCAGCAGTACTGGGCAATCGGCTAATGAAAAACTGTTTTTT
>-|TRBD1|TRBV5-1|TRBJ1-1
CASSLGQGLGTEAFF
TGCGCCAGCAGCTTGGGACAGGGTTTGGGCACTGAAGCTTTCTTT
>-|-|TRBV6-2/TRBV6-3|TRBJ2-1
CASSYSILGHGASNEQFF
TGTGCCAGCAGTTACTCGATATTGGGCCACGGTGCCAGCAATGAGCAGTTCTTC
>-|TRBD1|TRBV19|TRBJ1-5
CASSRFLGTANQPQHF
TGTGCCAGTAGTAGGTTCCTCGGGACAGCCAATCAGCCCCAGCATTTT
>-|TRBD1|TRBV20-1|TRBJ2-2
CSASLIPGQGGDGELFF
TGCAGTGCTAGTCTAATTCCGGGACAGGGCGGGGACGGGGAGCTGTTTTTT
>-|-|TRBV6-1|TRBJ2-3
CASNDEGERAPDTQYF
TGTGCCAGCAATGACGAGGGAGAGAGAGCCCCAGATACGCAGTATTTT
>-|-|TRBV5-8|TRBJ1-4
CASSLFGTPKVDEKLFF
TGTGCCAGCAGCTTGTTCGGGACACCCAAAGTAGATGAAAAACTGTTTTTT
>-|TRBD1|TRBV6-5|TRBJ1-3
CASTKDRAPGNTIYF
TGTGCCAGCACCAAAGACAGGGCCCCGGGAAACACCATATATTTT
>-|-|TRBV7-9|TRBJ1-1
CASSSGVGNPNTEAFF
TGTGCCAGCAGCTCCGGGGTGGGGAATCCGAACACTGAAGCTTTCTTT
>few|TRBD1|TRBV7-9|TRBJ2-3
CASSLDRSTDTQYF
TGTGCCAGCAGCTTGGACAGGAGCACAGATACGCAGTATTTT
>-|-|TRBV29-1|TRBJ1-4
CSAGTPDGATNEKLFF
TGCAGCGCCGGGACTCCTGACGGGGCAACTAATGAAAAACTGTTTTTT
>-|-|TRBV19|TRBJ1-1
CASSIISVGRENTEAFF
TGTGCCAGTAGTATTATCTCGGTGGGGCGGGAGAACACTGAAGCTTTCTTT
>-|-|TRBV7-2|TRBJ1-1
CASSQGGWVVAFF
TGTGCCAGCAGCCAAGGCGGTTGGGTAGTAGCTTTCTTT
>-|-|TRBV5-6|TRBJ2-3
CASSLAGWATDTQYF
TGTGCCAGCAGCTTGGCAGGGTGGGCCACAGATACGCAGTATTTT
>-|-|TRBV29-1|TRBJ1-1
CSFRTGRTEAFF
TGCAGCTTCCGAACAGGGAGAACTGAAGCTTTCTTT
>-|-|TRBV9|TRBJ2-2
CASSVKVGGNTGELFF
TGTGCCAGCAGCGTAAAAGTAGGGGGAAACACCGGGGAGCTGTTTTTT
>-|-|TRBV7-2|TRBJ1-3
CASSLVGAGNTIYF
TGTGCCAGCAGCTTAGTCGGGGCTGGAAACACCATATATTTT
>-|-|TRBV9|TRBJ2-7
CASSVGETGF
TGTGCCAGCAGCGTAGGAGAGACGGGTTTC
>-|TRBD1|TRBV18|TRBJ1-3
CASSPAGGPSGNTIYF
TGTGCCAGCTCACCAGCAGGGGGGCCCTCTGGAAACACCATATATTTT
>few|TRBD1|TRBV3-1/TRBV3-2|TRBJ1-2
CASSQEGQGYYGYTF
TGTGCCAGCAGCCAAGAAGGACAGGGATACTATGGCTACACCTTC
>-|-|TRBV3-1/TRBV3-2|TRBJ1-1
CASSQRAGTEAFF
TGTGCCAGCAGCCAACGGGCGGGGACTGAAGCTTTCTTT
>-|-|TRBV10-3|TRBJ1-1
CAISESGGHTEAFF
TGTGCCATCAGTGAGTCGGGGGGGCACACTGAAGCTTTCTTT
>once|-|TRBV2|TRBJ1-5
CASSGEVSPQHF
TGTGCCAGCAGTGGAGAGGTTTCGCCCCAGCATTTT
>-|-|TRBV28|TRBJ1-2
CASNLGTQSNYGYTF
TGTGCCAGCAACCTGGGGACTCAATCTAACTATGGCTACACCTTC
>-|TRBD1|TRBV28|TRBJ1-3
CASSSTGYVGNTIYF
TGTGCCAGCAGTTCGACAGGGTACGTGGGAAACACCATATATTTT
>few|-|TRBV30|TRBJ2-4
CACTPGQGKNIQYF
TGTGCCTGTACCCCGGGACAAGGAAAAAACATTCAGTACTTC
>once|-|TRBV27|TRBJ1-2
CASSATGSNYGYTF
TGTGCCAGCAGTGCTACAGGGTCTAACTATGGCTACACCTTC
>-|TRBD1|TRBV29-1|TRBJ2-7
CSVVQGTGAYEQYF
TGCAGCGTCGTACAGGGTACAGGGGCCTACGAGCAGTACTTC
>few|-|TRBV30|TRBJ2-4
CAWAQLTGNIQYF
TGTGCCTGGGCGCAACTTACAGGGAACATTCAGTACTTC
>-|-|TRBV19|TRBJ2-2
CASNREGVGTGELFF
TGTGCCAGTAACCGTGAGGGTGTGGGCACCGGGGAGCTGTTTTTT
>-|TRBD2|TRBV6-4|TRBJ2-1
CASSPGLGFYNEQFF
TGTGCCAGCAGCCCGGGACTAGGCTTTTATAATGAGCAGTTCTTC